One and the same sample provided the 26 T cell receptor beta chains below, sequenced in a study of molecular identifiers for immune sequencing clone quantification. TCRdb redid the calling of the PCR reads with MiXCR, one entry per CDR3 protein. This table holds about 630,000 distinct CDR3 sequences, approximately 24% found once. What was sequenced was naive CD8+ T cells from blood, with Jurkat cell RNA spiked in. Sample subset: FACS-sorted CD8+CD4-CCR7+CD45RA+ naive T cells. These receptors all come from a human donor in good health. Some libraries in this study had Jurkat cell RNA spiked in.

This clonotype showed up just a few times. The chain has TRBV19 and TRBJ2-7, with unresolved D. Trimming took 1 base from V and 3 from J, leaving 13 bases between them. Germline CDR1 is LNHDA and CDR2 is SQIVND (reference sequence). The CDR3 loop spans 15 amino acids. Here the CDR3 DNA reads TGTGCCAGTAGTATAGTGGGCGGTTCGATCTACGAGCAGTACTTC. Its protein product is CASSIVGGSIYEQYF.

Worth noting for this clonotype: The conserved phenylalanine or tryptophan is not found at the CDR3 terminus, so this likely reflects a read error. The rearrangement joins TRBV6-2 or TRBV6-3 to TRBJ1-2; TRBD1 aligns across 11 bases. V dropped 6 bases and J dropped 3; count of bases not matched to a gene: 6. Germline assignment: CDR1 MNHEY and CDR2 SVGEGT. The CDR3 sequence is 15 residues long. CDR3 residues: CASSSRTGGDYGYTS. CDR3 sequence (DNA): TGTGCCAGCAGCTCCCGGACAGGGGGCGACTATGGCTACACCTCC.

The chain links TRBV11-2 to TRBJ2-2; D is perhaps TRBD1 or TRBD2 (5 bases each). The CDR3 consists of 17 residues. Germline V gene lookup returns CDR1 SGHAT and CDR2 FQNNGV. Trimming removed 2 bases from V and 0 bases from J, with 13 bases in between. CDR3 protein: CASSLSVGTTNTGELFF. As DNA, the CDR3 is TGTGCCAGCAGCTTAAGCGTCGGGACGACGAACACCGGGGAGCTGTTTTTT.

Details on this clonotype: Just one base apart from a much larger clone, this may be a read error. This sequence joins TRBV12-3 or TRBV12-4 and TRBJ2-2; D possibly corresponds to TRBD1 (6 bases). This CDR3 has 12 amino acids. The V end was cut by 6 bases, the J end by 13 bases, with 15 bases between. The CDR3 coding sequence is TGTGCCAGCAGCCACGGACAGACGGGGCTGTTTTTT. This encodes CASSHGQTGLFF.

V and J are TRBV19 and TRBJ1-5; D ambiguous. The CDR3 extends over 15 amino acids. CDR1 LNHDA and CDR2 SQIVND come from the germline V gene (reference sequence). V lost 4 bases to trimming and J lost 1 base, with 11 bases between them. CDR3 protein: CASSTDGVSNQPQHF. The DNA for the CDR3 is TGTGCCAGTAGTACGGACGGTGTCAGCAATCAGCCCCAGCATTTT.

Details on this clonotype: It may be a read error: a sequence one base away is much more abundant. The chain uses TRBV29-1 and TRBJ2-2; tentative D call: TRBD1 (6 bases). Trimming stripped 4 bases from V and 9 bases from J, with 6 bases between. This CDR3 region has 10 residues. Germline values: CDR1 SQVTM, CDR2 ANQGSEA. CDR3 amino acids: CSVGDRELFF. The DNA for the CDR3 is TGCAGCGTTGGGGACAGGGAGCTGTTTTTT.

Worth noting for this clonotype: As the CDR3 is not closed by the conserved phenylalanine or tryptophan, this likely results from a read error. The CDR3 bases are TGCAGTGCTAGAGATCAAGAGACGGCCCTCTCCTACGAGCAGTACTTA. It yields the protein CSARDQETALSYEQYL. The chain is built from TRBV20-1 and TRBJ2-7; D not certain. Between the trimmed V and J ends, which lost 0 bases and 0 bases, there was a span of 15 bases. This CDR3 contains 16 residues. Germline V gene lookup returns CDR1 DFQATT and CDR2 SNEGSKA (reference sequence).

This clonotype was found many times. The chain combines TRBV7-9 with TRBJ2-2; TRBD1 might be the D (5 bases). Trimming left V 5 bases short and J 0 bases short, with 10 bases between. CDR1 is SEHNR and CDR2 is FQNEAQ in the germline V gene (reference sequence). This CDR3 is built from 15 residues. CDR3 in amino acids: CASSHPDTNTGELFF. The CDR3 DNA is TGTGCCAGCAGCCACCCGGACACGAACACCGGGGAGCTGTTTTTT.

This chain joins TRBV20-1 and TRBJ2-3; D might be TRBD2 (5 bases). CDR1 DFQATT and CDR2 SNEGSKA come from the germline V gene (reference sequence). V lost 1 base, J lost 3 bases, and 11 bases lay in between. This CDR3 contains 14 residues. DNA of the CDR3: TGCAGTGCTAGAGTACCGGACTCGACAGATACGCAGTATTTT. Amino acids: CSARVPDSTDTQYF.

This clonotype appeared many times. This rearrangement joins TRBV7-9 to TRBJ2-3; D is ambiguous. The length of the CDR3 is 16 residues. Germline V gene sequence: CDR1 SEHNR, CDR2 FQNEAQ (reference sequence). The germline V and J ends were trimmed by 1 base and 2 bases, with 13 bases remaining between them. CDR3 region: CASSLGAAGNTDTQYF. DNA for the CDR3: TGTGCCAGCAGCTTAGGGGCAGCCGGTAACACAGATACGCAGTATTTT.

Regarding this clonotype: A junction end diverges from the germline sequence, so it may reflect a read error. The gene calls are TRBV7-6 and TRBJ1-4; no clear D gene. There are 14 residues in the CDR3. Germline V gene data show CDR1 as SGHVS and CDR2 as FNYEAQ. CDR3 loop: CASSHGPENEKLSF. In DNA form, the CDR3 reads TGTGCCAGCAGCCACGGGCCAGAAAATGAAAAACTGTCTTTT.

Only a few counts were recorded for this clonotype. A much more abundant neighbour one base away suggests this may be a read error. The rearrangement uses TRBV7-2 and TRBJ1-5; perhaps TRBD1 as D (5 bases). Per germline, CDR1 SGHTA and CDR2 FQGNSA. The CDR3 is made up of 14 amino acids. CDR3 sequence (DNA): TGTGCCCGCAGCCCCGTAATCACAGGACAGCCCCAGCATTTT. It translates to CARSPVITGQPQHF.

J is TRBJ1-1 and V is TRBV4-1; TRBD1 agrees at 7 bases. The CDR3 spans 15 residues. Germline CDR1 MGHRA, CDR2 YSYEKL. V was clipped by 2 bases and J by 5 bases; unmatched bases: 8. This chain's CDR3 is CASSQHRGIMTEAFF. CDR3 bases: TGCGCCAGCAGCCAACACAGGGGCATAATGACTGAAGCTTTCTTT.

The chain is built from TRBV9 and TRBJ1-2, with TRBD1 identical over 12 bases. Germline values: CDR1 SGDLS, CDR2 YYNGEE. This CDR3 is 15 amino acids long. The junction had 3 bases not matched to a gene; V was cut back by 0 bases and J by 6 bases. The CDR3 coding sequence is TGTGCCAGCAGCGTAGAGGGACAGGGGGCAAATGGCTACACCTTC. Translated: CASSVEGQGANGYTF.

Many counts were recorded for this clonotype. The V gene is TRBV4-3, the J gene TRBJ2-7, with 10 bases aligning to TRBD1. The CDR3 is 14 residues long. Germline V gene data show CDR1 as LGHNA and CDR2 as YSLEER. Unmatched junction bases numbered 5, after V lost 6 bases and J lost 3 bases. In nucleotides, the CDR3 is TGCGCCAGCAGTACCGGGACAGGGGACTACGAGCAGTACTTC. Translating it yields CASSTGTGDYEQYF.

The chain recombines TRBV10-3 with TRBJ2-5, with D hard to call. CDR3 length: 14 amino acids. Germline V gives CDR1 ENHRY, CDR2 SYGVKD. The V gene lost 2 bases and the J gene lost 5 bases, with 12 bases spanning the gap. CDR3 sequence: CAISEDPYEETQYF. The CDR3 DNA sequence: TGTGCCATCAGTGAGGACCCTTATGAGGAGACCCAGTACTTC.

Points on this clonotype: Possible read error: a much larger clone is one base away. This chain links TRBV29-1 with TRBJ1-1; possible D gene TRBD1, 5 bases. Germline lookup yields CDR1 SQVTM and CDR2 ANQGSEA. Trimming left V 3 bases short and J 7 bases short, with 9 bases between. The CDR3 runs 11 residues. The CDR3: CSVDVQGEAFF. The CDR3 DNA reads as TGCAGCGTTGATGTGCAGGGTGAAGCTTTCTTT.

The genes are TRBV25-1 and TRBJ2-3; TRBD2 aligns across 7 bases. The V gene's germline CDR1 is MGHDK and CDR2 SYGVNS. Losses at the gene ends were 3 bases for V and 2 bases for J; bases not matched to a gene: 11. The CDR3 consists of 17 residues. The chain's CDR3 is CASSETSSSLVTDTQYF. Written as DNA, the CDR3 is TGTGCCAGCAGTGAGACTAGCTCCTCCTTGGTCACAGATACGCAGTATTTT.

In its sample, this clonotype was seen a few times. The chain joins TRBV20-1 to TRBJ2-1; 11 positions match TRBD1. The CDR3 loop spans 14 amino acids. The trim removed 4 bases at V and 8 bases at J, leaving 7 bases unmatched. Germline values: CDR1 DFQATT, CDR2 SNEGSKA (reference sequence). The CDR3 bases are TGCAGTGCTACTACCGGGACAGGGGGGTATGAGCAGTTCTTC. Translated: CSATTGTGGYEQFF.

This clonotype was seen more than once but under ten times. The chain uses TRBV6-2 or TRBV6-3 and TRBJ2-7, with 10 bases lining up with TRBD1. This CDR3 has 15 amino acids. Germline-derived CDR1 and CDR2 are MNHEY and SVGEGT. Trimming took 6 bases from V and 4 from J; bases not matched to a gene: 9. In DNA form, the CDR3 reads TGTGCCAGCAGACACGCAGGACAGGGGGTTTACGAGCAGTACTTC. This gives the protein CASRHAGQGVYEQYF.

Concerning this clonotype itself: Sequence at one end of the junction differs from germline and may be a read error. The chain uses TRBV7-9 and TRBJ2-7, with 9 bases lining up with TRBD1. CDR1 and CDR2 (germline): SEHNR, FQNEAQ (reference sequence). The CDR3 consists of 16 residues. In DNA, the CDR3 is TGTGCCGGCAGCAGCTTAGGTGTACAGGGGGCGCAGGAGCAGTACTTC. This encodes CAGSSLGVQGAQEQYF. The full variable domain, in which reference TRBV7-9 and TRBJ2-7 provide the parts outside the CDR3, is DTGVSQNPRHKITKRGQNVTFRCDPISEHNRLYWYRQTLGQGPEFLTYFQNEAQLEKSRLLSDRFSAERPKGSFSTLEIQRTEQGDSAMYLCAGSSLGVQGAQEQYFGPGTRLTVT.

This clonotype turned up a few times. The chain carries TRBV7-9 and TRBJ2-2, with D perhaps being TRBD1 or TRBD2 (5 bases each). Per germline, CDR1 SEHNR and CDR2 FQNEAQ (reference sequence). The CDR3 spans 16 residues. Trimming left V 5 bases short and J 1 base short, with 14 bases between. The CDR3 DNA reads as TGTGCCAGCAGCCCCAACCCGAGGGGGAACACCGGGGAGCTGTTTTTT. It codes for CASSPNPRGNTGELFF.

This clonotype was seen a few times. This chain uses TRBV20-1 with TRBJ1-1; D is unclear. Germline lookup yields CDR1 DFQATT and CDR2 SNEGSKA (reference sequence). Trimming took off 6 bases at V and 3 bases at J, with 26 bases between the two ends. This CDR3 has 17 residues. The CDR3 DNA reads as TGCAGTGCCACCGGTTGGGTGAGACCCGGCTCCTACACTGAAGCTTTCTTT. Its protein product is CSATGWVRPGSYTEAFF.

The sample holds many counts of this clonotype. CDR3 nucleotides: TGTGCCAGCAGTTACTTTCTTAGGGGCCTCGCCGAGCAGTACTTC. Translating it yields CASSYFLRGLAEQYF. The chain joins TRBV6-5 to TRBJ2-7, with a tentative D call TRBD1 (5 bases). The CDR3 is 15 residues long. The V and J ends lost 1 base and 6 bases respectively, with 16 bases between them. Germline V gene lookup returns CDR1 MNHEY and CDR2 SVGAGI.

This clonotype was observed many times. This sequence joins TRBV29-1 and TRBJ2-2; a possible D gene is TRBD1 (5 bases). The CDR3 loop spans 12 amino acids. Trimming pared 7 bases from V and 4 bases from J, leaving 10 bases between. Germline V CDR1 and CDR2: SQVTM, ANQGSEA. The CDR3 is CSGGHSTGELFF. The CDR3 DNA reads TGCAGCGGAGGACACTCCACCGGGGAGCTGTTTTTT.

In this sample, this clonotype turned up many times. The chain has TRBV11-2 and TRBJ2-3; no clear D. Germline CDR1 reads SGHAT; CDR2 reads FQNNGV. Trimming took off 2 bases at V and 4 bases at J, with 10 bases between the two ends. The CDR3 has 14 residues. The CDR3 loop reads CASSLTLAPDTQYF. Written as DNA, the CDR3 is TGTGCCAGCAGCTTAACACTGGCCCCAGATACGCAGTATTTT.